This T cell receptor (beta chain) was captured by sequencing in a study of cytomegalovirus exposure and HLA in healthy donors (dated by TCRdb to 2016 to 2017). Context from the whole study: An earlier analysis of 587 of the donors reported about 250 Gb of sequence data and some 100 million unique TCR beta sequences from roughly 180 million T cells. Approximately 300 gigabases of sequencing data and approximately 91 million unique TCR sequences made up an early release that covered under 750 HLA-typed donors. The genetic ancestry cluster associated with self-reported Caucasian donors included around 76% of the 398 genotyped donors. The study aimed to test whether cataloging public T cell receptors could reveal signatures of past pathogen exposure. The study profiled the T cell repertoires of 666 subjects by immunosequencing and related them to cytomegalovirus serostatus. Besides the first cohort of about 730 subjects, a separate validation cohort made up of 120 different subjects was used. High-throughput TCR immunosequencing, statistical association of individual TCRs with disease status, and machine learning were combined to predict cytomegalovirus infection status. A later analysis re-examined previously published TCR beta repertoires from more than 600 donors and added high-resolution HLA genotyping to investigate patterns of TCR occurrence. The later analysis used no new phenotypic data to find candidate immune exposures, relying instead on TCR beta sequences and their occurrence across donors. In an earlier analysis of about 590 of the donors, high-throughput TCR beta sequencing was used to judge whether each TCR beta V gene segment behaved as functional or pseudogenic. Donor age, sex, ethnicity and CMV serostatus were collected together with the repertoire data. A later genetic analysis took genome-wide SNP genotypes for about 65% of the roughly 670 donors and used that subset as a discovery cohort. All discovery cohort repertoires had been generated on a single sequencing platform. Both class I and class II loci were covered by HLA typing, at four-digit resolution. Typing coverage differed by locus: A, B, C, DRB1 and DQB1 were typed in roughly 629-630 donors, DQA1 in 500 to 550, DPA1 in some 600, and DPB1 in 472. Roughly 5 DR-DQ haplotypes were treated as single units for association and clustering because of strong linkage in the cohort. On average, approximately 250,000 unique TCR beta nucleotide sequences were sequenced per donor among some 420 genotyped donors of the cohort, with approximately 18% of those sequences being non-productive.

Overall study results and their limits: CMV serostatus was the only immune exposure information available for the cohort. Sequencing depth was assumed to be roughly uniform across donors in the presence/absence analyses, though that assumption may not hold. In a later analysis, several top co-occurrence clusters were reported to appear linked to parvovirus B19, influenza, CMV and Epstein-Barr virus. According to the authors, the approach could potentially be generalized to other disease states and immunological phenotypes. Cytomegalovirus status was reported to be diagnosed by the classifier with high specificity and sensitivity in both the original and validation cohorts. A later analysis found that TCR association rates varied across HLA loci, with DRB1 alleles showing the most associated TCRs and HLA-C alleles the fewest. The sequencing pipeline was judged likely to have produced a cluster of highly shared sequence variants as a technical artifact. An association between a missense DCLRE1C variant and V-gene and J-gene trimming of TCR beta chains was found in a later genetic analysis and replicated in an independent cohort. A further reported finding was that TCR beta sequences accurately predicted the HLA-A and HLA-B alleles for most subjects in the first cohort. Linkage disequilibrium might explain the correlated functional status among segregating V segments, but an unknown experimental factor could not be excluded. At a false discovery rate of 0.05, a later analysis linked about 17,000 TCR beta sequences to specific HLA alleles. In a later analysis, HLA-associated TCR beta chains were found to be more clonally expanded and to have lower generation probabilities than equally common non-associated chains. In a later genetic analysis, fewer N-insertions in productive TCRs were reported among donors in an Asian-associated ancestry cluster than the roughly 710-donor mean. Strong co-occurrence of HLA alleles, especially DR and DQ, made assigning TCR associations to individual alleles difficult. According to a later analysis, most CMV-associated TCR beta chains appeared to be HLA-restricted, and the HLA associations seemed to be driven largely by CMV exposure. Most TCR sequences were observed very rarely across donors, whereas some public TCRs were present in many individuals. Because HLA typing was unavailable for some donors at each locus, only the typed subset was used in association tests. The study listed 164 TCR beta chains as associated with cytomegalovirus. A few of the identified cytomegalovirus-associated TCR beta chains were confirmed in vitro to be specific for cytomegalovirus antigens. In an earlier analysis of around 600 of the donors, most TCR beta V segments were observed in productive rearrangements about 87% or about 30% of the time, broadly matching IMGT annotations. Because counts were too low, some 17 rarely observed V segments, including chromosome 9 orphons, were left out of the earlier analysis of a few hundred of the donors. This cohort had only TCR beta chains sequenced, and the lack of alpha or paired-chain data limited which features could be detected.

In total, 600 or so healthy bone marrow donors made up the cohort. At the time of sampling, all cohort members were nominally healthy, though unrecorded immune exposures were likely present. The donor was CMV seropositive and was included in the group of 250 to 350 seropositive cohort members. Each donor provided a peripheral blood sample, and peripheral blood mononuclear cells were used for TCR beta sequencing. Genomic DNA extraction from the blood cell samples was performed with the Qiagen DNeasy Blood Extraction Kit. This clone was observed a handful of times. Its target antigen remains unknown. The sample holds no much larger clone one base away, and base qualities are not on file. Libraries were prepared through the immunoSEQ multiplex PCR assay. The multiplex PCR relied on a mix of 60 forward primers for TCR Vbeta segments and 13 reverse primers for TCR Jbeta segments. The CDR3 region of rearranged TCR beta genes was amplified from genomic DNA with a multiplex PCR assay. Amplified TCR beta libraries were sequenced as 87-base-pair reads on the Illumina HiSeq System. The source study handled its data this way. Across the 500 to 700 repertoires, a later analysis counted tens of millions of unique TCR beta chains, 9 million to 14 million of which were shared by at least two donors. To remove PCR and sequencing errors, raw reads were error-corrected and collapsed into unique sequences using a nearest-neighbor algorithm that merged closely related sequences. To assign V, D and J gene segments, CDR3 sequences were aligned to IMGT reference sequences. Each retained sequence needed at least a six-nucleotide match to both a V gene segment and a J gene segment. A rearrangement was called productive if the CDR3 had no stop codons and remained in frame with V and J, and every other rearrangement was called non-productive. CDR3 was defined according to IMGT convention as the region running from the second conserved V-encoded cysteine to the conserved J-encoded phenylalanine. The earlier analysis of some 600 of the donors excluded sequences that lacked an unambiguous match to a single V gene segment. In an earlier analysis of 587 of the donors, V segments were called functional above 56.7% productive rearrangements and were called segregating when the between-donor standard deviation exceeded 5%. A statistical classification framework was built for diagnosing cytomegalovirus status from the catalog of TCR beta chain sequences. A later analysis assigned V and J genes by comparing TCR nucleotide sequences with IMGT/GENE-DB human TR gene sequences. The TCRdist pipeline was used in a later analysis to assign CDR3 sequences and most-parsimonious VDJ recombination scenarios. In a later analysis, every TCR beta chain was defined by the combination of its CDR3 amino acid sequence and its V-gene family, and reads without a unique V-gene family were dropped. A later analysis removed 450 to 600 highly shared, low-generation-probability nucleotide sequences to deal with suspected cross-contamination and a sequencing artifact. A later analysis calculated a clonal expansion index for each public chain from normalized within-repertoire ranks of inferred template counts. In a later analysis, generation probabilities were computed with a VDJ recombination model fitted to out-of-frame rearrangements, and the resulting probabilities were checked against IGoR. In a later analysis, TCR-TCR, TCR-HLA and TCR-CMV co-occurrence was scored with hypergeometric tests, and a repertoire-size bias correction was applied to TCR pairs. To estimate false discovery rates, a later analysis permuted the HLA or CMV assignments 20 times. In a later analysis, co-occurring TCRs were grouped using DBSCAN, and TCRdist sequence similarity was added for clustering within HLA-allele-positive subsets. For co-occurrence clustering, repertoires with fewer than 30,000 or more than 120,000 public chains were excluded, along with five or six repertoires with anomalous nucleotide sharing. TCRdb provides this immuneACCESS table in a form limited to in-frame rearrangements. Some clones are lacking; in checked studies, under half of them reflect an unresolved V gene, and why the rest are absent is not known. The D gene and trimming were derived from the DNA, and the V and J assignments and clone size from that table. The sample profile shows 150,000 to 200,000 clones; about 10% of them were found once. The ten largest clonotypes hold about 1.2% of the sample.

Sequenced input: PBMCs. This sequence originates from a woman under 40 in good health and CMV-seropositive.

At the DNA level, the sequence is TGTGCCAGTAGTAAATACATTACTAGCGGGAGGCTCGATACGCAGTATTTT. It is translated as CASSKYITSGRLDTQYF. The sequence is built from TRBV19 and TRBJ2-3; 12 bases in between match TRBD2. The germline V gene (reference sequence) gives CDR1 as LNHDA and CDR2 as SQIVND. The cysteine opens and the phenylalanine closes a CDR3 of 17 amino acids. Solely the CDR3 DNA is kept, with 51 bases framed from the first base. Germline trimming amounts to 4 bases on V and 6 bases on J, with 11 as the count of junction bases outside the gene matches.